The entry below gives a single T cell receptor beta chain sequence along with its context. Some clones are missing from TCRdb's copy, which holds only in-frame ones; the method was immunoSEQ multiplex PCR. The table records roughly 32,000 clones, 86% of them present only once. The germline gives CDR1 SGHRS, CDR2 YFSETQ. V was trimmed by 4 bases and J by 4 bases, leaving 14 bases between them. The CDR3 loop spans 14 amino acids. The record originates from a study of control samples from healthy donors and cancer patients. The sequenced sample consisted of PBMCs. The chain recombines TRBV5-1 with TRBJ2-5; D is perhaps TRBD1 (5 bases). The TCR originated in a woman aged 40-49 years with lung cancer. The CDR3 DNA reads TGCGCCAGCAGCCAGGTGGCAGGGCTAGAGACCCAGTACTTC. As protein: CASSQVAGLETQYF.